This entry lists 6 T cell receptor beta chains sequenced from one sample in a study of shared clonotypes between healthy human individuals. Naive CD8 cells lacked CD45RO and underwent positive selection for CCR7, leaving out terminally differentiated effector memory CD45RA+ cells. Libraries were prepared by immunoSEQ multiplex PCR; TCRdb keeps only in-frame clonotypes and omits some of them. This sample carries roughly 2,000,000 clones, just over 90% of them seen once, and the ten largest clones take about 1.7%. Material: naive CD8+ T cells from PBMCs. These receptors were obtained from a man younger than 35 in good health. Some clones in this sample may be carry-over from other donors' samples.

The CDR3 loop reads CASTGTSAYNEQFF. CDR3 nucleotide sequence: TGTGCCAGCACCGGGACTAGCGCCTACAATGAGCAGTTCTTC. V and J are TRBV9 and TRBJ2-1; the match to TRBD2 covers 10 bases. V lost 6 bases to trimming and J lost 2 bases; unmatched junction nucleotides: 2. Germline assignment: CDR1 SGDLS and CDR2 YYNGEE. CDR3 length equals 14 residues. The full variable domain, in which reference TRBV9 and TRBJ2-1 provide the parts outside the CDR3, is DSGVTQTPKHLITATGQRVTLRCSPRSGDLSVYWYQQSLDQGLQFLIQYYNGEERAKGNILERFSAQQFPDLHSELNLSSLELGDSALYFCASTGTSAYNEQFFGPGTRLTVL.

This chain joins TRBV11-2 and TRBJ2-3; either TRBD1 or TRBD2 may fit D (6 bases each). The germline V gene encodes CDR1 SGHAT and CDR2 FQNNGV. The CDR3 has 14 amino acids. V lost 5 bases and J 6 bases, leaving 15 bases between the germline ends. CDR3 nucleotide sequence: TGTGCCAGCAGCCCCGTTCTAGGGGGGGATACGCAGTATTTT. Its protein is CASSPVLGGDTQYF.

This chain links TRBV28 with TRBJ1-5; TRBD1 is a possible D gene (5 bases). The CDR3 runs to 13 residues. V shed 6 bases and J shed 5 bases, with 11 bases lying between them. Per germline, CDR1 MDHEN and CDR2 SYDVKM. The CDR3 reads CASSQRGYQPQHF. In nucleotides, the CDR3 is TGTGCCAGCAGCCAACGGGGCTATCAGCCCCAGCATTTT.

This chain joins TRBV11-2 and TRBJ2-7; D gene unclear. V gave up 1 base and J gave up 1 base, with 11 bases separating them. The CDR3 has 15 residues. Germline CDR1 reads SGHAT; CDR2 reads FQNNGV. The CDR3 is CASSLGQVGSYEQYF. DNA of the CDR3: TGTGCCAGCAGCTTAGGGCAGGTCGGATCCTACGAGCAGTACTTC.

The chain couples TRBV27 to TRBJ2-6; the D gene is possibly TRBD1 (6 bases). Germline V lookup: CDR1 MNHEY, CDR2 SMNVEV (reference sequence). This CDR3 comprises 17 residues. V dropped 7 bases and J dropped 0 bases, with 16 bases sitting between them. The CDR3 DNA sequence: TGTGCCAGCAACCAAGTGGGACAACTCTCTGGGGCCAACGTCCTGACTTTC. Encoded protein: CASNQVGQLSGANVLTF.

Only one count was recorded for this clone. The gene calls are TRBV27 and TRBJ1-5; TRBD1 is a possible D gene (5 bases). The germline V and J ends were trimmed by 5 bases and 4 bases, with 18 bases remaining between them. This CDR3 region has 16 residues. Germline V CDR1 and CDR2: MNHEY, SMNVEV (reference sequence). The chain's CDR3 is CASSTPRDGTNQPQHF. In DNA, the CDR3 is TGTGCCAGCAGTACACCGCGGGACGGAACTAATCAGCCCCAGCATTTT.